One sample yielded the 21 T cell receptor beta chains listed below, sequenced in a study of shared clonotypes between healthy human individuals. Generated by immunoSEQ multiplex PCR, the TCRdb table keeps only in-frame clones and is missing some. The sample holds some 740,000 clones, approximately 92% seen once. Cells designated naive CD8 were CD45RO-negative and were positively selected for CCR7, with terminally differentiated effector memory CD45RA+ cells excluded. Sequencing was performed on naive CD8+ T cells sorted from blood. The receptors shown here come from a young man in good health.

The rearrangement links TRBV9 to TRBJ2-5; D possibly corresponds to TRBD2 (6 bases). Germline V lookup: CDR1 SGDLS, CDR2 YYNGEE. The CDR3 is 14 residues long. V was cut by 1 base and J by 5 bases, with 12 bases left in between. The DNA for the CDR3 is TGTGCCAGCAGCGTAACCGGGACTGGGGAGACCCAGTACTTC. Amino acid sequence: CASSVTGTGETQYF.

V usage is TRBV9 and J usage is TRBJ2-1; tentatively, D is TRBD1 or TRBD2 (5 bases each). From germline, CDR1 is SGDLS and CDR2 YYNGEE. The CDR3 sequence is 14 residues long. With 0 bases removed from V and 5 bases from J, the gap between germline ends came to 9 bases. This chain's CDR3 is CASSVGWGNNEQFF. CDR3 sequence (DNA): TGTGCCAGCAGCGTAGGTTGGGGGAACAATGAGCAGTTCTTC.

This chain connects TRBV6-6 to TRBJ2-7; no definite D call. The CDR3 is 12 amino acids. Per the germline V gene, CDR1 is MNHNY and CDR2 is SVGAGI (reference sequence). Trimming took 7 bases from V and 3 from J, leaving 10 bases between them. In DNA, the CDR3 is TGTGCCAGCAATGGTCTAAACTACGAGCAGTACTTC. This encodes CASNGLNYEQYF.

Only one count was recorded for this clone. The rearrangement links TRBV27 to TRBJ1-1, with D unresolved. Trimming left V 3 bases short and J 5 bases short, with 13 bases between. The CDR3 is 14 residues long. Germline CDR1 MNHEY, CDR2 SMNVEV (reference sequence). DNA for the CDR3: TGTGCCAGCAGTTTTGAACCGACGGGGACTGAAGCTTTCTTT. Translation: CASSFEPTGTEAFF.

In this sample, this clone turned up once. The chain has TRBV7-9 and TRBJ2-2; D is perhaps TRBD2 (6 bases). With 0 bases removed from V and 7 bases from J, the gap between germline ends came to 9 bases. Germline CDR1 reads SEHNR; CDR2 reads FQNEAQ (reference sequence). CDR3 size: 14 residues. Here the CDR3 reads CASSLAADYGELFF. The CDR3, as DNA: TGTGCCAGCAGCTTAGCAGCGGACTACGGGGAGCTGTTTTTT.

The genes are TRBV28 and TRBJ2-1, with D tentatively TRBD2 (5 bases). The germline gives CDR1 MDHEN, CDR2 SYDVKM. This CDR3 has 13 residues. Trimming left V 10 bases short and J 0 bases short, with 10 bases between. The CDR3: CATTGVSYNEQFF. As DNA, the CDR3 is TGTGCCACCACCGGGGTCTCCTACAATGAGCAGTTCTTC.

In its sample, this clone was seen once. This chain joins TRBV5-1 and TRBJ1-1; 11 bases line up with TRBD1. J was trimmed by 3 bases and V by 4 bases; bases with no gene match: 14. The V gene's germline CDR1 is SGHRS and CDR2 YFSETQ. CDR3 size: 18 residues. CDR3 nucleotides: TGCGCCAGCAGCACCCAAGGACAGGGGGCATTAATCGACACTGAAGCTTTCTTT. It encodes CASSTQGQGALIDTEAFF.

In this sample, this clone turned up a few times. The rearrangement joins TRBV30 to TRBJ1-2; D is uncertain. From germline, CDR1 is GTSNPN and CDR2 SVGIG (reference sequence). The ends were cut back, 0 bases at V and 3 bases at J, with 11 bases in the middle. This CDR3 has 14 residues. CDR3 in amino acids: CAWSVPSGYYGYTF. DNA of the CDR3: TGTGCCTGGAGTGTTCCCAGTGGGTACTATGGCTACACCTTC.

The chain links TRBV5-4 to TRBJ2-1, with 7 nucleotides matching TRBD2. The V gene's germline CDR1 is SGHNT and CDR2 YYREEE (reference sequence). Trimming at V came to 4 bases and at J to 10 bases, leaving 8 bases not matched to a gene. This CDR3 contains 13 residues. CDR3 sequence: CASSPGLLLEQFF. The DNA of the CDR3 is TGTGCCAGCAGCCCGGGACTACTCTTAGAGCAGTTCTTC.

J is TRBJ2-2 and V is TRBV7-3, with 10 bases matching TRBD2. The germline gives CDR1 SGHTA, CDR2 FQGTGA. This CDR3 comprises 16 residues. The V segment lost 2 bases and the J segment 3 bases; nucleotides outside the gene matches: 3. CDR3 region: CASSLRLAGDTGELFF. The CDR3 DNA follows: TGTGCCAGCAGCTTACGGCTAGCGGGAGACACCGGGGAGCTGTTTTTT. The variable domain in full, with the rest retrieved from reference TRBV7-3 and TRBJ2-2, is GAGVSQTPSNKVTEKGKYVELRCDPISGHTALYWYRQSLGQGPEFLIYFQGTGAADDSGLPNDRFFAVRPEGSVSTLKIQRTERGDSAVYLCASSLRLAGDTGELFFGEGSRLTVL.

V is TRBV7-9 and J is TRBJ2-7, with D maybe TRBD1 (6 bases). Germline CDR1 SEHNR, CDR2 FQNEAQ (reference sequence). Between the trimmed V and J ends, which lost 2 bases and 3 bases, there was a span of 11 bases. This CDR3 spans 14 amino acids. CDR3 in DNA: TGTGCCAGCAGCTTACACAGGGATTACTACGAGCAGTACTTC. This translates into CASSLHRDYYEQYF.

V gene TRBV23-1 combines with J gene TRBJ2-7; no reliable D call. TRBV23-1 is identified as an open reading frame with a role that is uncertain. V was cut by 7 bases and J by 0 bases, with 16 bases left in between. The CDR3 is made up of 15 amino acids. CDR3 bases: TGCGCCAGCACCCAAAGGCGATTAAGCTCCTACGAGCAGTACTTC. It codes for CASTQRRLSSYEQYF.

The V and J genes are TRBV28 and TRBJ2-2, with 10 bases identical to TRBD2. The CDR3 sequence is 20 residues long. Germline V gene lookup returns CDR1 MDHEN and CDR2 SYDVKM. V shed 5 bases and J 4 bases; nucleotides not matched to a gene: 19. CDR3 coding DNA: TGTGCCAGCAGTCCTTCGGCAGGGTTCTTTACTAGCGGGACCACCGGGGAGCTGTTTTTT. It encodes CASSPSAGFFTSGTTGELFF.

The genes are TRBV30 and TRBJ2-3; TRBD1 matches 9 bases. This CDR3 has 13 amino acids. The germline CDR1 and CDR2 sequences are GTSNPN and SVGIG (reference sequence). Trimming removed 5 bases from V and 0 bases from J; junction bases left unmatched: 0. The CDR3: CAWDRGSTDTQYF. Written as DNA, the CDR3 is TGTGCCTGGGACAGGGGGAGCACAGATACGCAGTATTTT.

The V call is TRBV14, the J call TRBJ2-1; 8 bases align to TRBD2. Trimming took 4 bases from V and 4 from J; bases not matched to a gene: 3. CDR3 length: 14 residues. In germline, CDR1 is SGHDN, CDR2 FVKESK. This chain's CDR3 is CASSPQREYNEQFF. The CDR3 bases are TGTGCCAGCAGCCCCCAGCGGGAGTACAATGAGCAGTTCTTC.

The gene calls are TRBV7-5 and TRBJ2-1; TRBD2, as called in the table, went unchecked against the DNA. TRBV7-5 is an annotated pseudogene. This CDR3 is 15 amino acids long. The chain's CDR3 is CARSLTWASPHEQFF. The CDR3 DNA reads TGTGCCAGAAGCTTAACCTGGGCTAGCCCCCATGAGCAGTTCTTC.

This chain links TRBV28 with TRBJ1-2; D is unclear. This CDR3 spans 13 amino acids. From germline, CDR1 is MDHEN and CDR2 SYDVKM. V lost 5 bases and J lost 4, with 11 bases in between. The CDR3 region has the DNA TGTGCCAGCAGTGGGTGGTTGGGCTATGGCTACACCTTC. It yields the protein CASSGWLGYGYTF.

This clone was detected only once. Other nucleotide sequences from this sample produce the same CDR3. This chain connects TRBV7-2 to TRBJ2-1; a possible D gene is TRBD2 (7 bases). The germline V gene encodes CDR1 SGHTA and CDR2 FQGNSA. The CDR3 spans 16 residues. Trimming left V 5 bases short and J 0 bases short, with 14 bases between. This CDR3 is CASSLGGPRSYNEQFF. CDR3 bases: TGTGCCAGCAGCCTGGGGGGGCCCCGCTCCTACAATGAGCAGTTCTTC. The full variable domain, with the rest looked up from reference TRBV7-2 and TRBJ2-1, is GAGVSQSPSNKVTEKGKDVELRCDPISGHTALYWYRQSLGQGLEFLIYFQGNSAPDKSGLPSDRFSAERTGGSVSTLTIQRTQQEDSAVYLCASSLGGPRSYNEQFFGPGTRLTVL.

This clone appeared a single time. The J gene is TRBJ2-7, the V gene TRBV27, with unresolved D. The CDR3 sequence is 14 residues long. Trimming removed 3 bases from V and 3 bases from J, with 12 bases in between. CDR1 is MNHEY and CDR2 is SMNVEV in the germline V gene (reference sequence). In nucleotides, the CDR3 is TGTGCCAGCAGTTTCTTCGAAACGGGCTACGAGCAGTACTTC. The encoded protein is CASSFFETGYEQYF.

The V and J genes are TRBV28 and TRBJ2-7; D is unclear. The CDR3 sequence is 12 residues long. Germline CDR1 and CDR2: MDHEN and SYDVKM. With 2 bases removed from V and 3 bases from J, the gap between germline ends came to 5 bases. The CDR3, as DNA: TGTGCCAGCAGTTTACCCAGCTACGAGCAGTACTTC. Its translation: CASSLPSYEQYF.

The V call is TRBV15, the J call TRBJ2-1; D is undetermined. CDR1 is LNHNV, CDR2 YYDKDF, per germline (reference sequence). The CDR3 is made up of 14 amino acids. V dropped 1 base and J dropped 9 bases, with 13 bases sitting between them. The CDR3 region has the DNA TGTGCCACCAGCAGAGTGTTCACGACGGCTGAGCAGTTCTTC. Translation: CATSRVFTTAEQFF.